By sample fraction, the clone carrying this TCR beta chain is medium-sized. Its antigen is not known. The source of the sample is a study of HIV-infected patients and healthy controls. Alpha and beta constant-region primers primed reverse transcription of about 470 ng RNA. Each of the alpha and beta chains got its own library through chain-specific third strand synthesis with indices. TCRdb fed the 5' RACE reads into MiXCR, producing one record per CDR3 protein. The sample contains some 20,000 distinct CDR3 sequences, about 8.2% of which appear only once. All unsorted peripheral T cells were captured because whole blood was used without fractionation. V was clipped by 4 bases and J by 5 bases, with 23 bases between them. Germline lookup yields CDR1 SEHNR and CDR2 FQNEAQ (reference sequence). This CDR3 spans 18 amino acids. Regarding the study as a whole: Healthy control repertoires had roughly threefold more distinct CDR3s than untreated HIV+ repertoires, and higher Shannon diversity. Compared with healthy controls, HIV-infected patients showed less CDR3 sharing between individuals.

Sequencing used blood. The receptor comes from an adult in good health. The V gene is TRBV7-9, the J gene TRBJ2-2, with a tentative D call TRBD2 (6 bases). Here the CDR3 DNA reads TGTGCCAGCAGCTCAAACGTCAATAGCGGAAGGCGAACCGGGGAGCTGTTTTTT. Translated, it gives CASSSNVNSGRRTGELFF.